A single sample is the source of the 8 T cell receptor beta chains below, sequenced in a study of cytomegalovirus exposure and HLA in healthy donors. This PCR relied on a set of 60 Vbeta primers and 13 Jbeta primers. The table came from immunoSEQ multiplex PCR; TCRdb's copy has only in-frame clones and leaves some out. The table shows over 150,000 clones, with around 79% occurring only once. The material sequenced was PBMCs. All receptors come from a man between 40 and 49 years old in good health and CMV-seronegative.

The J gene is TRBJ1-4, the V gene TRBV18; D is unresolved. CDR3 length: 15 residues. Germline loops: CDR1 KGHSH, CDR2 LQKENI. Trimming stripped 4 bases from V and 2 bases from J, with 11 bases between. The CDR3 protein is CASSQTIQTNEKLFF. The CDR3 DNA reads TGTGCCAGCTCACAGACAATTCAGACTAATGAAAAACTGTTTTTT.

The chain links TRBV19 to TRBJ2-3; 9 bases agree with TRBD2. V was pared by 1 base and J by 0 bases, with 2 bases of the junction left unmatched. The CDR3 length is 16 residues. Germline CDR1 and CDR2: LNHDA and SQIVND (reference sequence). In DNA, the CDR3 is TGTGCCAGTAGTATAGGTACTAGCGGGAGCACAGATACGCAGTATTTT. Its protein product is CASSIGTSGSTDTQYF.

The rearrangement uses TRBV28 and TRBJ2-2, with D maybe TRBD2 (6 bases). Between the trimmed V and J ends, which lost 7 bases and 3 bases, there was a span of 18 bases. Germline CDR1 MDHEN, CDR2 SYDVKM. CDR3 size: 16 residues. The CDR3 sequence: CASKYFGRSYTGELFF. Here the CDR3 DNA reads TGTGCCAGCAAGTATTTTGGGAGGTCGTACACCGGGGAGCTGTTTTTT.

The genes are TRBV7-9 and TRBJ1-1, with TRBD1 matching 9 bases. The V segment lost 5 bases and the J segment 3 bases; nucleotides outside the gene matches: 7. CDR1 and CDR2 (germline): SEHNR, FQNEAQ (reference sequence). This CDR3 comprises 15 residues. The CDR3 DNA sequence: TGTGCCAGCAGCCGATGGACAGGGGTGGACACTGAAGCTTTCTTT. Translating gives CASSRWTGVDTEAFF.

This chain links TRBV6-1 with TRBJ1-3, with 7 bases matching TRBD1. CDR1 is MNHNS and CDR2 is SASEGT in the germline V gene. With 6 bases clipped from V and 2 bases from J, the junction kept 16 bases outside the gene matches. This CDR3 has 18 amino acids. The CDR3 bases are TGTGCCAGCAGAGAACTTGACAGGGTGAGTATCCCTGGAAACACCATATATTTT. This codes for CASRELDRVSIPGNTIYF.

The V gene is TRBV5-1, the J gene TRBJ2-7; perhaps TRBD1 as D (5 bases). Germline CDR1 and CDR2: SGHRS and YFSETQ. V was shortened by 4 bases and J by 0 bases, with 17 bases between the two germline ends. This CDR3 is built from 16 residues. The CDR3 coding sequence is TGCGCCAGCAGCGCCTCCCAGGTTGGGGCCTCCTACGAGCAGTACTTC. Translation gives CASSASQVGASYEQYF.

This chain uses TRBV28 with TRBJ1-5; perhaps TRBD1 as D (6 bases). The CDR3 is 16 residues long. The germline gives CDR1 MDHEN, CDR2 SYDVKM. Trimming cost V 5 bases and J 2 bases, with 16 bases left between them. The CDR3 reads CASSPEQGHGNQPQHF. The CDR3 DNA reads TGTGCCAGCAGTCCCGAGCAGGGGCACGGCAATCAGCCCCAGCATTTT.

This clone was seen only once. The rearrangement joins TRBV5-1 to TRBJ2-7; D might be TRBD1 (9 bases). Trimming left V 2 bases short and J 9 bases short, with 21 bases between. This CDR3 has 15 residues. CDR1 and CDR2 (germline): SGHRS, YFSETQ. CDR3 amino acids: CASSLGGQGREGQYF. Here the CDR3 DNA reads TGCGCCAGCAGCTTAGGGGGACAGGGCCGGGAGGGGCAGTACTTC.